The subject of this entry is one TCR beta chain. Its antigen is unidentified. Trimming took 0 bases from V and 3 from J, leaving 6 bases between them. This CDR3 comprises 13 residues. Looked up from germline, CDR1 is LNHNV and CDR2 is YYDKDF (reference sequence). The data belong to a study of Ad26.COV2.S vaccination and SARS-CoV-2 variants. Study background: Donor got 5x10^10 or 1x10^11 viral particles of Ad26.COV2.S.

Study-wide results and limits: A substantial breadth of spike-specific CD8+ and CD4+ T cell responses after vaccination has been reported. Possibly, TCR breadth and depth analyses underestimated total T cell responses.

Using immunoSEQ multiplex PCR, the repertoire was profiled, and TCRdb retains in-frame clones only, with some absent. This table holds roughly 350,000 clones, 75% to 90% found once. As to treatment: about 20 received Ad26.COV2.S at low or high dose, single or two shots; several received placebo; per-sample allocation not given. Sample collection was performed on day 63 after the first vaccine or placebo injection. Boston hosted the donor, who was an adult aged 18-55 years. This sequence originates from a person aged 18 to 65 who received the Ad26.COV2.S COVID-19 vaccine or a placebo. This chain uses TRBV15 with TRBJ2-7; D uncertain. Sequenced material: peripheral blood, taken in a trial of Ad26.COV2.S vaccine versus placebo. CDR3 bases: TGTGCCACCAGCAGAGATGCCGGCTACGAGCAGTACTTC. It encodes CATSRDAGYEQYF.